This note documents a single T cell receptor beta chain sequence. These data come from a study of blood T cell repertoires in COVID-19. Study-wide context: There were acute and convalescent COVID-19 samples, and they came from the United States, Italy and Spain. Nucleic acid was either cDNA or gDNA, and it came from T cells, B-cell-depleted T cells, or PBMCs.

This CDR3 spans 14 amino acids. V gave up 7 bases and J gave up 7 bases, with 14 bases separating them. Germline lookup yields CDR1 LNHDA and CDR2 SQIVND (reference sequence). Original data processing: Researchers report that nucleated cell counts were estimated from reference gene primer amplification. Repertoires were generated with immunoSEQ multiplex PCR, while TCRdb's copy carries only in-frame clones and drops some. That table gives V, J and clone size, and the DNA gave D and trimming. The profile shows fewer than 70,000 clones, about 91% of them singletons. The material sequenced was peripheral blood. The receptor was isolated from a man aged 45-65 years with active COVID-19. The chain joins TRBV19 to TRBJ1-6; D gene unclear. The CDR3 nucleotides are TGTGCCAGTAAAGTCGTGGCGGGCAATTCACCCCTCCACTTT. This gives the protein CASKVVAGNSPLHF.